Listed here is a single T cell receptor beta chain. Using immunoSEQ multiplex PCR, the repertoire was profiled, and TCRdb retains in-frame clones only, with some absent. In the table there are 26,000 or so clones, 65% to 85% of which are singletons. The data derive from a study of lymphopenia after photon versus proton radiotherapy. Trimming shortened V by 0 bases and J by 8 bases, and 14 bases separated the two germline ends. This CDR3 has 15 amino acids. Germline loops: CDR1 SGDLS, CDR2 YYNGEE. Specimen: peripheral blood, collected from a patient treated with photon-based radiotherapy. The clonotype originates from a man aged 50-60 years with gastric cancer. This chain uses TRBV9 with TRBJ1-4; possibly TRBD1 for D (6 bases). The CDR3 DNA is TGTGCCAGCAGCGTAGCTACAGGGACAAGAGAAAAACTGTTTTTT. It translates to CASSVATGTREKLFF.